The T cell receptor beta chain under discussion was sequenced for a study of shared clonotypes between healthy human individuals. Study-level information: A donor's plate count was three for CD4 naive and three for CD4 memory; CD8 naive had two and CD8 memory one.

Once extracted for a subset, genomic DNA was divided evenly among several immunoSEQ plates. Sequencing was performed with immunoSEQ multiplex PCR; in TCRdb, only in-frame clones are kept and a portion is missing. The table records 2 million to 2.5 million clones, 80% to 95% of them present only once. Germline V gene lookup returns CDR1 MNHNS and CDR2 SASEGT. This CDR3 contains 11 residues. V was cut by 10 bases and J by 3 bases, with 10 bases left in between. Study observations and caveats: An effect of sequencing depth on clonotype sharing among donors was expected.

Turning to this clone: The antigen is not known.

Naive CD4+ cells were CD45RA-selected; the remaining cells were memory. The sample comprised naive CD4+ T cells from PBMCs. The subset was: CD45RA+ positively selected. The clonotype originates from a young man in good health. Some clones in this sample may be carry-over from other donors' samples. V is TRBV6-1 and J is TRBJ2-7; possibly TRBD2 for D (5 bases). The DNA of the CDR3 is TGTGCCACCCGACGGGGCTACGAGCAGTACTTC. This translates into CATRRGYEQYF.